The clone carrying this T cell receptor beta chain showed up just a few times. This PCR relied on a set of 60 Vbeta primers and 13 Jbeta primers. Measured with immunoSEQ multiplex PCR; TCRdb has only the in-frame clones, and not every one. The table lists 100,000 to 150,000 clones, about three quarters of them singletons. The sample comes from a study of cytomegalovirus exposure and HLA in healthy donors. The germline CDR1 and CDR2 sequences are WNHNN and SYGVQD (reference sequence). After removal of 2 bases from V and 5 bases from J, the junction contained 2 bases not matched to a gene. CDR3 length: 13 residues.

The genes are TRBV10-1 and TRBJ2-7, with TRBD1 identical over 8 bases. Sequenced input: PBMCs. The sequence came from an older woman in good health and CMV-seropositive. CDR3 DNA: TGCGCCAGCAGTGAGGAGGACAGGGACGAGCAGTACTTC. Its translation is CASSEEDRDEQYF.